The 5 T cell receptor beta chains below all came from one sample that was sequenced in a study of blood T cell repertoires in COVID-19. Some clones are missing from TCRdb's copy, which holds only in-frame ones; the method was immunoSEQ multiplex PCR. The sample yields 200,000 to 250,000 clones, roughly 88% seen once. The source material was peripheral blood. Receptors were obtained from a woman older than 75 with COVID-19, enrolled during active disease.

This sequence joins TRBV3-1 (or the pseudogene TRBV3-2) and TRBJ1-2; TRBD1 matches at 8 bases. The germline V gene encodes CDR1 LGHDT and CDR2 YNNKEL (reference sequence). The CDR3 consists of 14 residues. The ends lost 6 bases at V and 8 bases at J; junction bases unmatched: 11. CDR3 sequence reads: CASSRDRGQHGYTF. CDR3 coding DNA: TGTGCCAGCAGTCGAGACAGGGGCCAACACGGCTACACCTTC.

This clone was observed once. The chain is built from TRBV18 and TRBJ2-2, with D possibly TRBD2 on 6 matching bases. Trimming left V 2 bases short and J 2 bases short, with 12 bases between. In germline, CDR1 is KGHSH, CDR2 LQKENI. The CDR3 sequence is 16 residues long. CDR3 loop: CASSPILAINTGELFF. The DNA of the CDR3 is TGTGCCAGCTCACCAATACTAGCCATAAACACCGGGGAGCTGTTTTTT.

The chain recombines TRBV2 with TRBJ2-5; 16 positions match TRBD2. The CDR3 spans 16 residues. With 7 bases clipped from V and 2 bases from J, the junction kept 4 bases outside the gene matches. Germline CDR1 SNHLY, CDR2 FYNNEI. CDR3 protein: CASTSGLAGGQETQYF. CDR3 coding DNA: TGTGCCAGCACCTCGGGACTAGCGGGGGGGCAAGAGACCCAGTACTTC.

This clone was seen more than once but under ten times. The chain carries TRBV19 and TRBJ1-2, with D maybe TRBD1 (6 bases). The CDR3 has 13 residues. V was pared by 6 bases and J by 4 bases, with 12 bases between. Per germline, CDR1 LNHDA and CDR2 SQIVND (reference sequence). This chain's CDR3 is CASRGDIRYGYTF. For the CDR3, the DNA is TGTGCCAGTAGGGGGGACATTCGCTATGGCTACACCTTC.

This clone occurred a few times. The gene calls are TRBV7-9 and TRBJ2-1, with D unresolved. Trimming took off 1 base at V and 7 bases at J, with 5 bases between the two ends. The CDR3 totals 12 residues. Germline V gives CDR1 SEHNR, CDR2 FQNEAQ (reference sequence). The CDR3 DNA reads as TGTGCCAGCAGCTTAGATATAAATGAGCAGTTCTTC. It yields the protein CASSLDINEQFF.